The 11 T cell receptor beta chains below come from one sample, sequenced in a study of cytomegalovirus exposure and HLA in healthy donors (TCRdb year 2017). Library creation used the immunoSEQ multiplex PCR assay. For the multiplex PCR, a mixture combining 60 forward primers for TCR Vbeta segments and 13 reverse primers for TCR Jbeta segments was used. This is the immuneACCESS table as TCRdb keeps it, with only in-frame sequences that have V and J called. A part of the clones is gone; compared with another copy, unresolved V genes explain less than half, and the rest is unexplained. Counted in this sample were more than 140,000 clones; approximately 80% of them appeared once. The top ten clonotypes cover around 1.9% of the sample. Sequencing input: PBMCs. These receptor sequences come from a woman in her 40s in good health and CMV-seronegative.

The gene calls are TRBV6-5 and TRBJ1-6; 7 nucleotides line up with TRBD1. Trimming took 6 bases from V and 5 from J; bases not matched to a gene: 7. The CDR3 is 15 residues long. The V gene's germline CDR1 is MNHEY and CDR2 SVGAGI. CDR3: CASSYETGNNSPLHF. DNA for the CDR3: TGTGCCAGCAGCTATGAGACAGGGAATAATTCACCCCTCCACTTT.

This clone was seen only a few times. Other DNA variants within this sample encode the same CDR3. This chain connects TRBV28 to TRBJ2-7; TRBD2 matches at 7 bases. The junction had 13 bases not matched to a gene; V was cut back by 6 bases and J by 2 bases. CDR1 MDHEN and CDR2 SYDVKM come from the germline V gene. This CDR3 spans 16 amino acids. The CDR3 coding sequence is TGTGCCAGCAGCCCCTCTGGGGCTAGCGGTACCTACGAGCAGTACTTC. This sequence encodes CASSPSGASGTYEQYF.

The chain links TRBV14 to TRBJ2-7; tentative D call: TRBD2 (5 bases). Germline V CDR1 and CDR2: SGHDN, FVKESK. The length of the CDR3 is 14 residues. The V end was cut by 4 bases, the J end by 1 base, with 11 bases between. DNA for the CDR3: TGTGCCAGCAGCCCGAGGGCAGATTCCTACGAGCAGTACTTC. It specifies CASSPRADSYEQYF.

This chain uses TRBV7-9 with TRBJ1-2, with unresolved D. Germline V gene lookup returns CDR1 SEHNR and CDR2 FQNEAQ (reference sequence). The CDR3 has 14 amino acids. The ends were cut back, 10 bases at V and 7 bases at J, with 22 bases in the middle. DNA for the CDR3: TGTGCCACTTTAACCCGGGCGATCGAGGGTGGCTACACCTTC. Encoded protein: CATLTRAIEGGYTF. Full variable domain (outside the CDR3, taken from reference TRBV7-9 and TRBJ1-2): DTGVSQNPRHKITKRGQNVTFRCDPISEHNRLYWYRQTLGQGPEFLTYFQNEAQLEKSRLLSDRFSAERPKGSFSTLEIQRTEQGDSAMYLCATLTRAIEGGYTFGSGTRLTVV.

The chain employs TRBV7-9 and TRBJ2-7; the match to TRBD2 covers 8 bases. The CDR3 runs to 16 residues. The junction had 8 bases not matched to a gene; V was cut back by 0 bases and J by 4 bases. Germline V gives CDR1 SEHNR, CDR2 FQNEAQ (reference sequence). The CDR3 loop reads CASSLASSGGVYEQYF. CDR3 in DNA: TGTGCCAGCAGCTTAGCTTCATCGGGAGGGGTTTACGAGCAGTACTTC.

The chain uses TRBV7-9 and TRBJ2-1; D unclear. The CDR3 runs 14 residues. V lost 8 bases and J lost 0, with 11 bases in between. Per germline, CDR1 SEHNR and CDR2 FQNEAQ (reference sequence). CDR3: CASGSMSSYNEQFF. CDR3 DNA: TGTGCCAGCGGCTCAATGAGCTCCTACAATGAGCAGTTCTTC.

This rearrangement joins TRBV10-3 to TRBJ2-3; D is unresolved. V was shortened by 4 bases and J by 12 bases, with 11 bases between the two germline ends. CDR3 length: 11 amino acids. Germline values: CDR1 ENHRY, CDR2 SYGVKD. Here the CDR3 reads CAISGRDNQYF. CDR3 nucleotide sequence: TGTGCCATCAGTGGCCGCGACAATCAGTATTTT.

The rearrangement uses TRBV29-1 and TRBJ1-1, with D possibly TRBD1 on 5 matching bases. V gave up 2 bases and J gave up 3 bases, with 13 bases separating them. This CDR3 region has 14 residues. CDR1 and CDR2 from the germline V gene are SQVTM and ANQGSEA. The CDR3 nucleotides read TGCAGCGTTGAATTACAGGCTTTCTACACTGAAGCTTTCTTT. Its protein product is CSVELQAFYTEAFF.

About this clone itself: At one of its ends the junction is not consistent with the germline gene, which may arise from a read error. V and J are TRBV7-9 and TRBJ2-7; D may be TRBD1 (5 bases). The germline CDR1 and CDR2 sequences are SEHNR and FQNEAQ (reference sequence). CDR3 length: 12 amino acids. CDR3 in amino acids: CSSSPDSYEQYF. Written as DNA, the CDR3 is TGTTCCAGCAGCCCCGACAGCTACGAGCAGTACTTC.

This clone has just one count. The chain links TRBV9 to TRBJ1-3; tentative D call: TRBD1 (5 bases). The CDR3 contains 20 residues. The V gene's germline CDR1 is SGDLS and CDR2 YYNGEE. V shed 3 bases and J shed 0 bases, with 25 bases lying between them. As DNA, the CDR3 is TGTGCCAGCAGCGGGAACCTCAGGGCAACCCAGCTCCTCTCTGGAAACACCATATATTTT. Its translation: CASSGNLRATQLLSGNTIYF.

The V and J genes are TRBV18 and TRBJ2-2; D gene ambiguous. CDR1 KGHSH and CDR2 LQKENI come from the germline V gene. Trimming stripped 0 bases from V and 1 base from J, with 12 bases between. The CDR3 contains 17 residues. The CDR3 loop is CASSPPRGDLNTGELFF. The CDR3, as DNA: TGTGCCAGCTCACCACCGAGAGGAGATCTGAACACCGGGGAGCTGTTTTTT.